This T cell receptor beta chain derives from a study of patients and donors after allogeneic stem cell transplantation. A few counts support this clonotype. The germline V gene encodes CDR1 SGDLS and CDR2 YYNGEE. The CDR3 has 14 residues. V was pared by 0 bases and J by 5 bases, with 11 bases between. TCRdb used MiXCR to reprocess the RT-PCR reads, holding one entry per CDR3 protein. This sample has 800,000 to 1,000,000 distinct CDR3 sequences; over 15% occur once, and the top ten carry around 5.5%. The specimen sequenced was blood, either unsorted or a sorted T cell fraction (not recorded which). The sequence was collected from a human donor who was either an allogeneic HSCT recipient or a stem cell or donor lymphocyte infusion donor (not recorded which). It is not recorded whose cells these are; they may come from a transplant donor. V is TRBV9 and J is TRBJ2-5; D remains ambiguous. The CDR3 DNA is TGTGCCAGCAGCGTAGGTCGCAGGTCGGAGACCCAGTACTTC. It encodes CASSVGRRSETQYF.